The sequence of this TCR beta chain was determined in a study of blood T cell repertoires in COVID-19. At the level of the study: Acute and convalescent COVID-19 specimens originated in the United States, Italy and Spain. The cDNA or gDNA used as material had been derived from T cells, B-cell-depleted T cells, or PBMCs.

How the authors handled the data: Estimates of nucleated cell counts were drawn from the amplification of reference gene primers. Sequencing was performed with immunoSEQ multiplex PCR; in TCRdb, only in-frame clones are kept and a portion is missing. V, J and clone size are those of that table, while D and trimming were read from the DNA. Here the sample spans over 250,000 clones, around nine tenths being singletons. The material sequenced was peripheral blood. This TCR came from a man aged 50 to 60 with acute or convalescent COVID-19.

The CDR3 DNA reads TGTGCCAGCAGCTCGGTACAGGGGTCCGGGGAGACCCAGTACTTC. The encoded protein is CASSSVQGSGETQYF. The V and J genes are TRBV5-4 and TRBJ2-5; 7 positions agree with TRBD1. This CDR3 region has 15 residues. The ends lost 3 bases at V and 5 bases at J; junction bases unmatched: 10. Germline lookup yields CDR1 SGHNT and CDR2 YYREEE (reference sequence).